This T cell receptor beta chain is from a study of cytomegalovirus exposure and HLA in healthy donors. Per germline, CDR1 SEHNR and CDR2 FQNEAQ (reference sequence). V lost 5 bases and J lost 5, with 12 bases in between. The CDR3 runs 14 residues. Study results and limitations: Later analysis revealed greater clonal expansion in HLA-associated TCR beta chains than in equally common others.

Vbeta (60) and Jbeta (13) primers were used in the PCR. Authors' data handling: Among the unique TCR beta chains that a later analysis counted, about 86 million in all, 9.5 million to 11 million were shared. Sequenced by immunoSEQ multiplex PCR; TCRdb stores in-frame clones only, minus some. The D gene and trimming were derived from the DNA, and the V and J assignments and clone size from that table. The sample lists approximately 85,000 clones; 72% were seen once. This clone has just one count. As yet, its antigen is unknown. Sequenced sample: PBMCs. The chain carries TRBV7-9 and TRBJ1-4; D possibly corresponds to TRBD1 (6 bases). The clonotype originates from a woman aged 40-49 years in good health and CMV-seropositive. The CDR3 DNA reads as TGTGCCAGCAGCCCGGGGGGGCCGAATGAAAAACTGTTTTTT. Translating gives CASSPGGPNEKLFF.